This TCR beta chain was captured in a study of shared clonotypes between healthy human individuals. Sequenced by immunoSEQ multiplex PCR; TCRdb stores in-frame clones only, minus some. The sample carries around 1,100,000 clones, approximately 80% recorded once. Trimming took off 1 base at V and 4 bases at J, with 20 bases between the two ends. Per the germline V gene, CDR1 is SGHNT and CDR2 is YYREEE (reference sequence). The CDR3 covers 17 residues. The TCR sequence derives from a man between 18 and 35 years old in good health. Some clones in this sample may be carry-over from other donors' samples. Sequenced sample: memory CD4+ T cells from PBMCs. Subset meaning: CD45RA-negative fraction. The chain joins TRBV5-4 to TRBJ2-5; D perhaps matches TRBD1 (6 bases). The CDR3: CASSLSAGARPGETQYF. The CDR3 DNA reads as TGTGCCAGCAGCTTGTCTGCAGGGGCGCGTCCCGGAGAGACCCAGTACTTC.